Below, 19 T cell receptor beta chains from the same sample are listed, as sequenced in a study of long-term antiretroviral therapy in people with HIV. An immunoSEQ assay, version v3.0, was performed at survey level. Only in-frame clones appear in the TCRdb table, and some are missing; sequencing was by immunoSEQ multiplex PCR. This sample has some 21,000 clones, with about 86% found just once. The sequenced sample was unsorted PBMCs, obtained 0.1 years before starting antiretroviral therapy. Receptors were obtained from a man between 35 and 55 years old with HIV.

J is TRBJ2-3 and V is TRBV30; D gene uncertain. The CDR3 spans 13 residues. V lost 2 bases and J lost 4, with 10 bases in between. Per germline, CDR1 GTSNPN and CDR2 SVGIG (reference sequence). The CDR3 here is CAWSRRRADTQYF. For the CDR3, the DNA is TGTGCCTGGAGTAGGAGACGGGCAGATACGCAGTATTTT.

This chain connects TRBV6-5 to TRBJ1-2, with 7 bases lining up with TRBD1. Germline lookup yields CDR1 MNHEY and CDR2 SVGAGI. V was pared by 0 bases and J by 4 bases, with 8 bases of the junction left unmatched. The CDR3 has 16 residues. The CDR3 here is CASSYSVRTGLYGYTF. CDR3 DNA: TGTGCCAGCAGTTACTCCGTAAGGACAGGACTCTATGGCTACACCTTC.

The chain employs TRBV5-1 and TRBJ2-6; no clear D gene. Germline CDR1 SGHRS, CDR2 YFSETQ. CDR3 size: 15 residues. V was pared by 0 bases and J by 0 bases, with 4 bases between. The CDR3, as DNA: TGCGCCAGCAGCTTGGGGGCCTCTGGGGCCAACGTCCTGACTTTC. This gives the protein CASSLGASGANVLTF.

This clone was counted a single time. The chain couples TRBV25-1 to TRBJ2-3, with TRBD2 as a possible D gene (6 bases). This CDR3 comprises 18 residues. Between the trimmed V and J ends, which lost 3 bases and 2 bases, there was a span of 21 bases. Germline V gene lookup returns CDR1 MGHDK and CDR2 SYGVNS. The CDR3 protein is CASSDTSPRNMYTDTQYF. The DNA of the CDR3 is TGTGCCAGCAGTGATACTAGCCCAAGAAACATGTACACAGATACGCAGTATTTT.

This chain joins TRBV7-8 and TRBJ2-1; 10 positions match TRBD2. The CDR3 consists of 16 residues. The V gene end was trimmed by 1 base and the J gene end by 4 bases; junction bases not matched to a gene: 4. From germline, CDR1 is SGHVS and CDR2 FQNEAQ. CDR3 nucleotides: TGTGCCAGCAGCTTAGAGCTAGCGGGGGTTTACAATGAGCAGTTCTTC. It codes for CASSLELAGVYNEQFF.

This clone was recorded only once. The V call is TRBV12-5, the J call TRBJ2-7; D is undetermined. Looked up from germline, CDR1 is LGHNT and CDR2 is FRNRAP. V lost 5 bases, J lost 6 bases, and 17 bases lay in between. This CDR3 is built from 14 residues. CDR3 sequence (DNA): TGTGCTAGTGGTCCGACCGGGCCCTGTCGCGAGCAGTACTTC. Amino acids: CASGPTGPCREQYF.

The V and J genes are TRBV23-1 and TRBJ1-1; the D is unclear. TRBV23-1 is marked as an open reading frame, function uncertain. V was trimmed by 6 bases and J by 0 bases, leaving 20 bases between them. The CDR3 is 17 residues long. Here the CDR3 DNA reads TGCGCCAGCAGCCCAACCCTCAGCGGGGAAATGAACACTGAAGCTTTCTTT. This codes for CASSPTLSGEMNTEAFF.

This chain links TRBV19 with TRBJ1-1; 7 positions agree with TRBD1. V shed 7 bases, J shed 3 bases, and the junction held 5 bases outside the gene matches. The length of the CDR3 is 13 residues. Germline V gene sequence: CDR1 LNHDA, CDR2 SQIVND (reference sequence). The CDR3 bases are TGTGCCAGTAAGACAGGGCGGGACACTGAAGCTTTCTTT. Translation gives CASKTGRDTEAFF.

The chain links TRBV11-2 to TRBJ2-3; D tentatively fits TRBD1 or TRBD2 (5 bases each). This CDR3 comprises 12 residues. Trimming removed 1 base at V and 10 bases at J, with 9 bases between. Germline CDR1 is SGHAT and CDR2 is FQNNGV. CDR3 bases: TGTGCCAGCAGCTTAGCCCGGGACGCGCAGTATTTT. Translating it yields CASSLARDAQYF.

The chain carries TRBV19 and TRBJ2-3; TRBD1 or TRBD2 may be the D gene (6 bases each). CDR1 is LNHDA and CDR2 is SQIVND in the germline V gene (reference sequence). Trimming left V 1 base short and J 1 base short, with 12 bases between. The CDR3 extends over 16 amino acids. The CDR3 sequence is CASSIGRRGGTDTQYF. In DNA form, the CDR3 reads TGTGCCAGTAGTATAGGGAGGAGGGGGGGCACAGATACGCAGTATTTT.

The chain is built from TRBV5-6 and TRBJ2-1, with 13 bases that match TRBD2. The CDR3 has 16 residues. CDR1 and CDR2 from the germline V gene are SGHDT and YYEEEE. Trimming at V came to 4 bases and at J to 6 bases, leaving 7 bases not matched to a gene. The CDR3: CASSRYTSGGANEQFF. The DNA for the CDR3 is TGTGCCAGCAGCCGGTACACTAGCGGGGGGGCCAATGAGCAGTTCTTC.

This clone was seen more than once but under ten times. The CDR3 DNA is TGTGCCAGCAGGTACAGGGGGCCCCTCTATGGCTACACCTTC. It is translated as CASRYRGPLYGYTF. This sequence joins TRBV2 and TRBJ1-2; 9 positions agree with TRBD1. Germline loops: CDR1 SNHLY, CDR2 FYNNEI. V lost 6 bases and J lost 4; bases outside the gene matches: 6. The CDR3 totals 14 residues.

The chain carries TRBV5-8 and TRBJ2-1; 9 nucleotides agree with TRBD1. V lost 4 bases to trimming and J lost 8 bases; unmatched junction nucleotides: 10. The CDR3 has 15 residues. Germline loops: CDR1 SGHTS, CDR2 YDEGEE. The CDR3 protein is CASSPTGTGFYEQFF. The CDR3 DNA is TGTGCCAGCAGCCCTACCGGGACAGGGTTCTATGAGCAGTTCTTC.

CDR3 loop: CASSIGHLSYNEQFF. CDR3 sequence (DNA): TGTGCCAGTAGTATCGGACACCTCTCCTACAATGAGCAGTTCTTC. V and J are TRBV19 and TRBJ2-1; possibly TRBD1 for D (5 bases). In germline, CDR1 is LNHDA, CDR2 SQIVND (reference sequence). V was trimmed by 3 bases and J by 0 bases, leaving 9 bases between them. The CDR3 is made up of 15 amino acids.

The chain links TRBV6-5 to TRBJ2-7; TRBD1 matches 8 bases. The CDR3 is made up of 13 amino acids. J lost 3 bases, V lost 5 bases, and 3 bases had no gene match. Germline assignment: CDR1 MNHEY and CDR2 SVGAGI. The CDR3 nucleotides read TGTGCCAGCAGTGACGGACAGGGCTACGAGCAGTACTTC. Its protein is CASSDGQGYEQYF.

This chain connects TRBV10-1 to TRBJ2-7; 11 bases map to TRBD1. The CDR3 has 14 residues. The trim removed 6 bases at V and 1 base at J, leaving 2 bases unmatched. The V gene's germline CDR1 is WNHNN and CDR2 SYGVQD (reference sequence). The CDR3 is CASRRDRGSYEQYF. The DNA for the CDR3 is TGCGCCAGCAGAAGGGACAGGGGGTCCTACGAGCAGTACTTC.

The J gene is TRBJ2-2, the V gene TRBV5-1; D is ambiguous. Germline assignment: CDR1 SGHRS and CDR2 YFSETQ. The CDR3 extends over 12 amino acids. The ends were cut back, 4 bases at V and 3 bases at J, with 4 bases in the middle. The CDR3 is CASSEDTGELFF. The DNA of the CDR3 is TGCGCCAGCAGCGAGGACACCGGGGAGCTGTTTTTT.

The chain has TRBV18 and TRBJ1-2; TRBD1 agrees at 9 bases. The V gene end was trimmed by 8 bases and the J gene end by 4 bases; junction bases not matched to a gene: 5. The CDR3 covers 13 residues. From germline, CDR1 is KGHSH and CDR2 LQKENI. The CDR3 spells CASRTGDGYGYTF. The CDR3 coding sequence is TGTGCCAGCCGGACAGGGGACGGCTATGGCTACACCTTC.

V and J are TRBV15 and TRBJ2-5, with D perhaps TRBD2 (5 bases). V was pared by 0 bases and J by 7 bases, with 15 bases between. CDR3 length: 15 residues. Germline V CDR1 and CDR2: LNHNV, YYDKDF (reference sequence). CDR3 amino acids: CATSRDLLLDGTQYF. The CDR3 coding sequence is TGTGCCACCAGCAGAGATCTGCTACTAGACGGGACCCAGTACTTC. The full variable domain, completed using reference TRBV15 and TRBJ2-5, is DAMVIQNPRYQVTQFGKPVTLSCSQTLNHNVMYWYQQKSSQAPKLLFHYYDKDFNNEADTPDNFQSRRPNTSFCFLDIRSPGLGDTAMYLCATSRDLLLDGTQYFGPGTRLLVL.